Given below is one TCR beta chain in context. Germline-derived CDR1 and CDR2 are SGDLS and YYNGEE. The V segment lost 0 bases and the J segment 12 bases; nucleotides outside the gene matches: 10. The CDR3 consists of 15 residues. These data belong to a study of T cell responses to AZD1222 COVID-19 vaccine. Only in-frame clones appear in the TCRdb table, and some are missing; sequencing was by immunoSEQ multiplex PCR. Here the sample spans more than 85,000 clones, roughly 90% being singletons. The clonotype was recovered from an adult in good health. The chain has TRBV9 and TRBJ2-1, with TRBD2 identical over 9 bases. The source was peripheral blood, collected on day 0 of AZD1222 vaccination. CDR3 protein: CASSVGSSGGTWQFF. The CDR3 DNA follows: TGTGCCAGCAGCGTAGGTAGTAGCGGGGGTACGTGGCAGTTCTTC.